This T cell receptor (beta chain) was obtained from a study of spatial heterogeneity in lung cancer. Overall study results and limits: Tumoral mutation counts were tracked by counts of expanded intratumoral alpha and beta TCRs.

Germline CDR1 is MNHNS and CDR2 is SASEGT. Trimming stripped 7 bases from V and 0 bases from J, with 14 bases between. This CDR3 spans 15 amino acids. Time point in this sample: sample taken at primary tumor resection. Sequencing covered unsorted whole RNA taken from tumor, nontumor lung or frozen PBMC. This clonotype is large (0.1 to 1%) by share. What it binds is not known. Every TCR cDNA molecule bore a unique molecular identifier. TCRdb reprocessed the 5' RACE reads via MiXCR and lists one record per CDR3 protein. The data show about 1,300 distinct CDR3 sequences, 4% to 6% seen once. The TCR sequence derives from a male donor with early-stage non-small cell lung cancer. The specimen was lung tumor tissue, collected at surgery. The chain uses TRBV6-1 and TRBJ2-3, with a weak D call TRBD1 (5 bases). The CDR3: CASKIQDTSTDTQYF. Written as DNA, the CDR3 is TGTGCCAGCAAAATACAGGACACTAGCACAGATACGCAGTATTTT.